The following is a T cell receptor beta chain sequence with its context. Its target antigen remains unknown. No base qualities exist here, and no much larger clone lies one base off it. Trimming costs V 0 bases and J 4 bases, and their ends lie 7 bases apart. The CDR3 runs 14 amino acids, cysteine and phenylalanine included. CDR3 DNA is the only sequence kept; it has 42 bases, read in frame from the first base. Via the germline V gene (reference sequence), CDR1 is LNHNV and CDR2 YYDKDF. Sorted unstimulated T cells, along with proliferating T cells recovered from mixed lymphocyte reactions, underwent TCRbeta CDR3 sequencing. Fresh whole blood from around eleven HLA-typed healthy donors served as the source for isolating PBMCs. To map where alloreactive clones came from, unstimulated CD4+ non-regulatory T cells were FACS-sorted. The receptor library was made with the immunoSEQ multiplex PCR assay. Roughly 100,000 TCR templates per sample were assayed by the deep sequencing platform. Genomic DNA extracted from sorted T cells was the material used for TCRbeta CDR3 sequencing. The source study handled its data this way. The R programming language was used for the clonal analysis of the TCRbeta CDR3 data. Alloreactive CD4+ and CD8+ clones were identified by comparing unstimulated samples to CFSE-low samples taken after the reaction. By matching sequences to the repertoires of sorted unstimulated Treg and non-Treg cells, each alloreactive CD4+ clone was assigned a regulatory or non-regulatory origin. TCRdb holds this immuneACCESS table with in-frame rearrangements only. Some clones are missing; in checked studies, unresolved V genes explain under half, and the rest has no known cause. Clone size and V and J calls were adopted from that table, with D and trimming inferred from the DNA. This sample comprises approximately 100,000 clones, about nine tenths of them detected only once. The ten largest clones represent 12% of the sample.

These data originate in a study of siplizumab effects on memory and regulatory T cells (dated by TCRdb to about 2019). For context, the study as a whole: The study examined how the anti-CD2 antibody siplizumab affects alloreactive T-cell subsets in allogeneic mixed lymphocyte reactions built from human PBMCs. Overall study outcomes, separate from this receptor: Unstimulated naive T cells appeared more diverse than memory T cells, and naive cells seemed to contribute substantially to the alloresponse. For roughly 75-95% of proliferating CD4+ or CD8+ clones, no naive or memory phenotype could be assigned. Because sequences at frequencies below about 10^-5 were poorly captured, only a minor fraction of alloreactive clones could be mapped back to unstimulated subsets. In reactions with siplizumab, an average of 68.8% of mappable alloreactive CD4+ clones were Treg-derived, compared with 25% to 30% in control reactions. The cumulative frequency of alloreactive sequences traceable to unstimulated CD4+ memory T cells was significantly reduced by siplizumab. No functional confirmation was obtained for the suppressive function of proliferating Tregs from siplizumab cultures.

The sequence links TRBV15 to TRBJ1-5, with TRBD1 as a weak D call on 5 bases. Sequenced sample: non-Treg CD4+ T cells sorted from blood. Read against the paper, the sample's cell subset or site label means: FACS-sorted unstimulated CD4+ non-regulatory T cells. This clonotype originated in a human donor in good health. The CDR3 loop reads CATSREAGNQPQHF. The sequenced DNA is TGTGCCACCAGCAGAGAGGCAGGGAATCAGCCCCAGCATTTT. Outside the CDR3, residues come from the reference TRBV15 and TRBJ1-5 proteins, so the full variable domain is: DAMVIQNPRYQVTQFGKPVTLSCSQTLNHNVMYWYQQKSSQAPKLLFHYYDKDFNNEADTPDNFQSRRPNTSFCFLDIRSPGLGDTAMYLCATSREAGNQPQHFGDGTRLSIL.